This T cell receptor (beta chain) was sequenced in a study of T cell responses to AZD1222 COVID-19 vaccine. Points from the study as a whole: Most donors were white British, females outnumbered males, and clonal diversity was possibly underestimated.

As for this clone: Its antigen is not identified.

The germline CDR1 and CDR2 sequences are LGHDT and YNNKEL (reference sequence). V lost 4 bases and J lost 0; bases outside the gene matches: 6. The CDR3 is 16 residues long. The assay was immunoSEQ multiplex PCR, and TCRdb's table has in-frame clones only and misses some. The repertoire has 120,000 or so clones, around 83% of them found once; the top ten carry about a quarter. The clonotype was recovered from an adult who received the AZD1222 COVID-19 vaccine. Source: peripheral blood, taken 28 days after the second AZD1222 dose. The V and J genes are TRBV3-1 (or the pseudogene TRBV3-2) and TRBJ1-1; TRBD1 matches at 9 bases. The CDR3: CASSRTGDPLNTEAFF. CDR3 coding DNA: TGTGCCAGCAGCCGGACAGGGGATCCGCTGAACACTGAAGCTTTCTTT.